What follows is one TCR beta chain and its context. Its binding antigen is unknown. No much larger clone is present one base from it, and per-base qualities are unavailable. The entry originates in a study of a mutant IDH1 vaccine in newly diagnosed glioma (dated by TCRdb to the early 2020s). Looking at the study overall: Of the 25 to 40 patients who were treated, around 60% were male and about 40% were female, and the mean age was approximately 40 years. Six visits were used for peripheral blood collection: V03 (baseline), V05, V07, V10, V12 and V13. Prior to enrollment, patients had been given standard therapy consisting of radiotherapy alone, temozolomide alone, or radiochemotherapy with temozolomide, with the combination given to most patients. For exploratory analyses, longitudinal TCRB deep sequencing was carried out in about 25 treated patients wherever samples were available. Beyond this particular receptor, the publication reports: Immune responses induced by the vaccine were seen in around 93% of patients across multiple MHC alleles. Pseudoprogression seemed to be unrelated to changes in the top peripheral T cell clonotypes found by TCRB sequencing. It was noted by the authors that analyses of patient blood samples could not be reproduced owing to sample limitations. Availability determined which PBMC samples were chosen for TCRB deep sequencing.

V lost 2 bases and J lost 4 bases; the stretch between them is 9 bases long. From the cysteine up to the phenylalanine, the CDR3 has a length of 13 residues. This entry keeps only the CDR3 DNA: 39 bases, framed from base 1. CDR1 MNHNS and CDR2 SASEGT were looked up in the germline V gene. Library construction relied on the immunoSEQ multiplex PCR assay. The hsTCRB Kit was used according to the manufacturer's protocol to amplify rearranged TCR beta chain sequences. Sequencing of TCRB libraries was carried out on an Illumina MiSeq. For the original study's pipeline: Demultiplexing, trimming and gene mapping were performed with the kit vendor's proprietary platform. This is the immuneACCESS table as TCRdb keeps it, with only in-frame sequences that have V and J called. A part of the clones is gone; compared with another copy, unresolved V genes explain less than half, and the rest is unexplained. For V, J and clone size, that table is used; D and trimming come from the DNA. This sample holds nearly 50,000 clones; about nine tenths were observed only once. The ten largest make up around 2.4% of the sample.

Reading the label with the study, this specimen's time point is: baseline, week 1 (first vaccination visit). Reading the label with the study, this specimen's treatment or condition is: pre-vaccination baseline after standard-of-care therapy. All donors had newly diagnosed IDH1-mutant astrocytomas of WHO grade 3 or 4 that showed loss of nuclear ATRX. The samples were drawn from NOA16, a multicentre, single-arm, open-label phase I trial in Germany that tested a mutant IDH1 peptide vaccine in humans for the first time. Blood drawn at visit V03 was used as the baseline sample for immunogenicity testing. Genomic DNA for TCRB sequencing was extracted from EDTA blood using the DNeasy Blood and Tissue Kit.

The TCR was taken from a man in his forties with glioma. Recombination linked TRBV6-1 to TRBJ2-7; TRBD1 could be the D gene, as 5 bases match. The sequencing used PBMCs, collected from a glioma patient treated with radiotherapy, temozolomide or both. The DNA sequence reads TGTGCCAGCAGTGAAAGGGGATGGTACGAGCAGTACTTC. Its protein product is CASSERGWYEQYF.